The 24 T cell receptor beta chains below were found in one sample sequenced in a study of T cells after yellow fever vaccination. TCRdb re-derived calls from the 5' RACE reads in MiXCR, one entry per CDR3 protein. Of about 320,000 distinct CDR3 sequences in the sample, about 4.5% are singletons; the top ten hold 19%. The sequencing here drew on PBMCs, taken 15 days after the yellow fever booster vaccination. The receptors stem from a man between 18 and 29 years old who received the YFV17D yellow fever vaccine.

The chain employs TRBV7-2 and TRBJ1-5; D possibly corresponds to TRBD1 (6 bases). The V end was cut by 7 bases, the J end by 3 bases, with 16 bases between. Germline V CDR1 and CDR2: SGHTA, FQGNSA. The length of the CDR3 is 15 residues. DNA of the CDR3: TGTGCCAGCACCTTCGAGACAGGCAACAATCAGCCCCAGCATTTT. Protein: CASTFETGNNQPQHF. The full variable domain, with the rest looked up from reference TRBV7-2 and TRBJ1-5, is GAGVSQSPSNKVTEKGKDVELRCDPISGHTALYWYRQSLGQGLEFLIYFQGNSAPDKSGLPSDRFSAERTGGSVSTLTIQRTQQEDSAVYLCASTFETGNNQPQHFGDGTRLSIL.

This clonotype has a count of ten or more. J is TRBJ2-1 and V is TRBV7-2; 7 bases fit TRBD2. V was pared by 3 bases and J by 9 bases, with 5 bases of the junction left unmatched. The germline CDR1 and CDR2 sequences are SGHTA and FQGNSA. The CDR3 sequence is 13 residues long. The CDR3 is CASSLRGGREQFF. The CDR3, as DNA: TGTGCCAGCAGCTTGCGCGGGGGACGTGAGCAGTTCTTC.

This clonotype was picked up a small number of times. The chain couples TRBV18 to TRBJ2-5; either TRBD1 or TRBD2 may fit D (5 bases each). This CDR3 region has 17 residues. Germline CDR1 reads KGHSH; CDR2 reads LQKENI. V was cut by 1 base and J by 3 bases, with 18 bases left in between. This CDR3 is CASSPRQSGGGEETQYF. DNA for the CDR3: TGTGCCAGCTCACCACGACAGTCGGGTGGAGGCGAAGAGACCCAGTACTTC.

Ten or more counts support this clonotype. The J gene is TRBJ2-3, the V gene TRBV5-1; 9 positions agree with TRBD1. CDR3 length: 14 residues. With V trimmed by 5 bases and J by 5 bases, 6 bases remained unmatched. Germline V CDR1 and CDR2: SGHRS, YFSETQ. CDR3 nucleotides: TGCGCCAGCAGACAGGGGGCTGAAGGAGATACGCAGTATTTT. Protein product: CASRQGAEGDTQYF.

This clonotype has more than one count but fewer than ten. The rearrangement uses TRBV6-5 and TRBJ2-7, with no clear D. Germline V CDR1 and CDR2: MNHEY, SVGAGI. The ends were cut back, 5 bases at V and 0 bases at J, with 8 bases in the middle. The CDR3 covers 13 residues. The DNA of the CDR3 is TGTGCCAGCAGTCCCGCCGCCTCCTACGAGCAGTACTTC. This gives the protein CASSPAASYEQYF.

The rearrangement links TRBV11-2 to TRBJ2-7; D possibly corresponds to TRBD2 (7 bases). V was clipped by 2 bases and J by 0 bases, with 14 bases between them. Germline loops: CDR1 SGHAT, CDR2 FQNNGV. The CDR3 loop spans 16 amino acids. The CDR3 DNA reads TGTGCCAGCAGCTTATTCGGGGGGCCCCTCTCCTACGAGCAGTACGTC. Residues: CASSLFGGPLSYEQYV.

In this sample, this clonotype turned up many times. The V call is TRBV29-1, the J call TRBJ2-5, with D perhaps matching TRBD2 (6 bases). The CDR3 contains 10 residues. Germline CDR1 SQVTM, CDR2 ANQGSEA. Between the trimmed V and J ends, which lost 7 bases and 5 bases, there was a span of 8 bases. The CDR3 sequence is CSGGDETQYF. DNA for the CDR3: TGCAGCGGCGGGGATGAGACCCAGTACTTC.

This clonotype was counted at least ten times. The V call is TRBV7-9, the J call TRBJ2-2; D possibly corresponds to TRBD1 (5 bases). Germline lookup yields CDR1 SEHNR and CDR2 FQNEAQ (reference sequence). V dropped 8 bases and J dropped 4 bases, with 11 bases sitting between them. This CDR3 region has 13 residues. The CDR3 DNA reads as TGTGCCAGCGGCCTGGGGCGCACCGGGGAGCTGTTTTTT. Its protein is CASGLGRTGELFF.

This clonotype was recorded a few times. The gene calls are TRBV20-1 and TRBJ1-2; unclear D gene. The CDR3 has 13 residues. CDR1 is DFQATT and CDR2 is SNEGSKA in the germline V gene (reference sequence). Trimming took off 1 base at V and 8 bases at J, with 14 bases between the two ends. CDR3 amino acids: CSARGGRVDGYTF. CDR3 bases: TGCAGTGCTAGAGGTGGGCGAGTAGACGGCTACACCTTC.

The table lists this clonotype with a few counts. The chain is built from TRBV12-5 and TRBJ1-2, with TRBD1 matching over 12 bases. V trimming: 5 bases; J trimming: 8 bases; junction bases outside the gene matches: 9. The germline CDR1 and CDR2 sequences are LGHNT and FRNRAP. The CDR3 contains 15 residues. The CDR3 sequence is CASGHGTGGSRGYTF. CDR3 nucleotide sequence: TGTGCTAGTGGTCACGGGACAGGGGGCTCGAGGGGCTACACCTTC.

The CDR3 region has the DNA TGTGCCAGCAGCTCCGATCATGGCCAGCGGGGGTTTAGCACAGATACGCAGTATTTT. This sequence encodes CASSSDHGQRGFSTDTQYF. This chain connects TRBV7-6 to TRBJ2-3, with 8 positions matching TRBD2. CDR3 length: 19 residues. Germline loops: CDR1 SGHVS, CDR2 FNYEAQ. Losses at the gene ends were 4 bases for V and 0 bases for J; bases not matched to a gene: 15. Complete variable domain (other parts from reference TRBV7-6 and TRBJ2-3): GAGVSQSPRYKVTKRGQDVALRCDPISGHVSLYWYRQALGQGPEFLTYFNYEAQQDKSGLPNDRFSAERPEGSISTLTIQRTEQRDSAMYRCASSSDHGQRGFSTDTQYFGPGTRLTVL.

This clonotype was found a few times. V is TRBV3-1 and J is TRBJ2-2; maybe TRBD2 (5 bases). Germline lookup yields CDR1 LGHDT and CDR2 YNNKEL (reference sequence). This CDR3 region has 15 residues. The V and J ends lost 3 bases and 4 bases respectively, with 12 bases between them. The CDR3 DNA sequence: TGTGCCAGCAGCCATCCCGGGGAAAGCACCGGGGAGCTGTTTTTT. The encoded protein is CASSHPGESTGELFF.

This clonotype was recorded many times. The chain joins TRBV10-3 to TRBJ1-5; D remains ambiguous. The germline CDR1 and CDR2 sequences are ENHRY and SYGVKD. V was clipped by 10 bases and J by 4 bases, with 23 bases between them. The CDR3 totals 16 residues. This chain's CDR3 is CATTHEANAANQPQHF. CDR3 coding DNA: TGTGCCACCACCCACGAGGCCAACGCAGCGAATCAGCCCCAGCATTTT.

The chain joins TRBV25-1 to TRBJ1-5; D perhaps matches TRBD1 (5 bases). The CDR3 extends over 14 amino acids. Trimming removed 3 bases at V and 6 bases at J, with 12 bases between. Looked up from germline, CDR1 is MGHDK and CDR2 is SYGVNS. The CDR3 bases are TGTGCCAGCAGTGAGATTGGGGCAGGTCAGCCCCAGCATTTT. Its translation is CASSEIGAGQPQHF.

This clonotype was found a few times. The chain uses TRBV6-1 and TRBJ1-1; D not resolved. Germline loops: CDR1 MNHNS, CDR2 SASEGT. Trimming pared 6 bases from V and 3 bases from J, leaving 14 bases between. The CDR3 is made up of 14 amino acids. In DNA, the CDR3 is TGTGCCAGCAGAGAGGTTTACCCGGACACTGAAGCTTTCTTT. Amino acids: CASREVYPDTEAFF.

This sequence joins TRBV7-2 and TRBJ2-1; 7 positions match TRBD2. The CDR3 has 16 amino acids. V was clipped by 5 bases and J by 4 bases; unmatched bases: 11. Germline V gene data show CDR1 as SGHTA and CDR2 as FQGNSA. CDR3 amino acids: CASSPPGGGRYNEQFF. The CDR3 DNA reads TGTGCCAGCAGCCCCCCTGGGGGGGGAAGGTACAATGAGCAGTTCTTC.

This clonotype was found a few times. Here the CDR3 DNA reads TGTGCCAGCAGCTTAGGGATCGGGGGGGCTCAAGAGACCCAGTACTTC. This sequence encodes CASSLGIGGAQETQYF. V usage is TRBV7-2 and J usage is TRBJ2-5; 8 nucleotides align to TRBD2. Unmatched junction bases numbered 6, after V lost 1 base and J lost 2 bases. From germline, CDR1 is SGHTA and CDR2 FQGNSA. The CDR3 length is 16 residues.

This clonotype was counted at least ten times. The V and J genes are TRBV3-1 and TRBJ2-5, with TRBD1 identical over 9 bases. The J segment lost 4 bases and the V segment lost 0 bases, leaving 6 bases of the junction unmatched. The CDR3 spans 16 residues. Germline CDR1 and CDR2: LGHDT and YNNKEL (reference sequence). The CDR3 DNA reads as TGTGCCAGCAGCCAAGATCGGATGGACAGGGGAGAGACCCAGTACTTC. Its translation is CASSQDRMDRGETQYF.

V gene TRBV3-1 combines with J gene TRBJ1-2; D not certain. Germline V gene lookup returns CDR1 LGHDT and CDR2 YNNKEL (reference sequence). V was clipped by 5 bases and J by 4 bases, with 17 bases between them. The CDR3 is 15 residues long. CDR3: CASSDIRRALYGYTF. Written as DNA, the CDR3 is TGTGCCAGCAGCGATATTCGGCGGGCGCTCTATGGCTACACCTTC.

V usage is TRBV5-1 and J usage is TRBJ2-3; TRBD2 agrees at 8 bases. Trimming cost V 1 base and J 4 bases; bases outside gene matches: 8. This CDR3 contains 16 residues. Germline V gene data show CDR1 as SGHRS and CDR2 as YFSETQ. CDR3 in amino acids: CASSLSASGRPDTQYF. The DNA of the CDR3 is TGCGCCAGCAGCTTGTCCGCTAGCGGGCGCCCAGATACGCAGTATTTT.

This chain connects TRBV6-1 to TRBJ1-4; TRBD1 agrees at 7 bases. This CDR3 has 15 amino acids. With V trimmed by 3 bases and J by 0 bases, 1 base remained unmatched. In germline, CDR1 is MNHNS, CDR2 SASEGT. CDR3 sequence: CASSDGQATNEKLFF. CDR3 sequence (DNA): TGTGCCAGCAGTGACGGACAGGCAACTAATGAAAAACTGTTTTTT.

The table lists this clonotype with a few counts. The chain couples TRBV13 to TRBJ2-1; TRBD2 matches at 10 bases. The CDR3 consists of 14 residues. Germline V CDR1 and CDR2: PRHDT, FYEKMQ (reference sequence). Unmatched junction bases numbered 6, after V lost 6 bases and J lost 7 bases. The CDR3 loop reads CASSGLAGGNEQFF. The DNA for the CDR3 is TGTGCCAGCAGTGGGTTAGCGGGGGGAAATGAGCAGTTCTTC.

This chain joins TRBV27 and TRBJ2-5, with 11 nucleotides matching TRBD2. J lost 0 bases, V lost 4 bases, and 13 bases had no gene match. Germline V gene data show CDR1 as MNHEY and CDR2 as SMNVEV (reference sequence). The CDR3 runs to 19 residues. This CDR3 is CASSSKTSGDSSDQETQYF. CDR3 nucleotide sequence: TGTGCCAGCAGTTCCAAGACTAGCGGGGACTCCAGTGACCAAGAGACCCAGTACTTC.

This clonotype has at least ten counts. The chain combines TRBV5-6 with TRBJ2-7, with D tentatively TRBD1 (6 bases). Germline CDR1 SGHDT, CDR2 YYEEEE. V lost 2 bases to trimming and J lost 3 bases, with 12 bases between them. The CDR3 contains 14 residues. CDR3 DNA: TGTGCCAGCAGCTTAGAGAGGGGACACTACGAGCAGTACGTC. Encoded protein: CASSLERGHYEQYV.